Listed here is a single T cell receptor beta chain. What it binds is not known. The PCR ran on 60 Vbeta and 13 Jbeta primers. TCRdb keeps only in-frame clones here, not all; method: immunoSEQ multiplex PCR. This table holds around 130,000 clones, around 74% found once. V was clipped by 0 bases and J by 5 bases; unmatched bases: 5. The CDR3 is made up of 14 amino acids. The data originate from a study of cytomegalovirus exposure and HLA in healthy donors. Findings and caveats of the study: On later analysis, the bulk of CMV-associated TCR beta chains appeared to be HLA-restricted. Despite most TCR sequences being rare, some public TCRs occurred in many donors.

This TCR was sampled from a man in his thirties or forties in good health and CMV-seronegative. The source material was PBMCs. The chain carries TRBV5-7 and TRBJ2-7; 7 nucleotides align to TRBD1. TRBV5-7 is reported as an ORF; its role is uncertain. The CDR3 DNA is TGTGCCAGCAGCTTGGTCATGGGACAGAACGAGCAGTACTTC. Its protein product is CASSLVMGQNEQYF.